The subject of this entry is one TCR beta chain. This CDR3 spans 18 amino acids. In germline, CDR1 is SGHAT, CDR2 FQNNGV. J was trimmed by 0 bases and V by 4 bases; bases with no gene match: 10. The data were obtained in a study of blood T cell repertoires in COVID-19. Study information: Samples of COVID-19 (acute and convalescent) were obtained from the United States, Italy and Spain. The analysed material was cDNA or gDNA that came from T cells, B-cell-depleted T cells, or PBMCs.

Authors' methods: Reference gene primers were amplified, and this amplification served to estimate nucleated cell counts. Assay used: immunoSEQ multiplex PCR; TCRdb lists only in-frame clones, some missing. The D gene and trimming were derived from the DNA, and the V and J assignments and clone size from that table. The sample lists 120,000 to 150,000 clones; around nine tenths were seen once. The chain employs TRBV11-2 and TRBJ2-3, with 10 bases aligning to TRBD2. The source of this sequence is a human donor in a cohort sampled during active COVID-19. Sequencing used peripheral blood. This CDR3 reads CASSSAAFSGGSTDTQYF. CDR3 nucleotides: TGTGCCAGCAGCTCCGCCGCTTTTAGCGGGGGGAGCACAGATACGCAGTATTTT.